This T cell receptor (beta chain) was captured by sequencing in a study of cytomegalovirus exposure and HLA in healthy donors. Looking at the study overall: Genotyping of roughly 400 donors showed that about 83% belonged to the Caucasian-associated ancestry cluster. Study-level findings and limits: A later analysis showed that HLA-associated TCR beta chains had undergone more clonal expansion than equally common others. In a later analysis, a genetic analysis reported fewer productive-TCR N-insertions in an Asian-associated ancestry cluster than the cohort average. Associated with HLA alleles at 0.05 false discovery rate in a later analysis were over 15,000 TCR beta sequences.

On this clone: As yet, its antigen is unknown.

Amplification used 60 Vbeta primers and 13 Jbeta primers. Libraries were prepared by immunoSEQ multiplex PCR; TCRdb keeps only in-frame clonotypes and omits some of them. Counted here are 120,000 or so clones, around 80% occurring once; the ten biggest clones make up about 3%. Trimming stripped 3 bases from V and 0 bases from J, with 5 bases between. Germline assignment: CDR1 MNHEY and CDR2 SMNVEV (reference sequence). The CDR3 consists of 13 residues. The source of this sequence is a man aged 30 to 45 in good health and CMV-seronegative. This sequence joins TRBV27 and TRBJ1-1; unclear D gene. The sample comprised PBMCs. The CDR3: CASSFAMNTEAFF. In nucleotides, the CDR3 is TGTGCCAGCAGTTTCGCGATGAACACTGAAGCTTTCTTT.